This T cell receptor beta chain was documented in a study of cytomegalovirus exposure and HLA in healthy donors. This CDR3 has 16 amino acids. Trimming left V 5 bases short and J 5 bases short, with 19 bases between. Germline values: CDR1 SGHTA, CDR2 FQGNSA. The PCR ran on 60 Vbeta and 13 Jbeta primers. This table comes from immunoSEQ multiplex PCR, and its TCRdb copy is limited to in-frame clones, with some not included. The sample consists of fewer than 70,000 clones, under 80% of them appearing once. V and J are TRBV7-2 and TRBJ2-4; maybe TRBD2 (6 bases). This TCR derives from a male donor in good health and CMV-seropositive. Sequenced input: PBMCs. The CDR3 loop reads CASSQGPAPGENIQYF. DNA of the CDR3: TGTGCCAGCAGCCAAGGACCAGCCCCGGGAGAAAACATTCAGTACTTC.